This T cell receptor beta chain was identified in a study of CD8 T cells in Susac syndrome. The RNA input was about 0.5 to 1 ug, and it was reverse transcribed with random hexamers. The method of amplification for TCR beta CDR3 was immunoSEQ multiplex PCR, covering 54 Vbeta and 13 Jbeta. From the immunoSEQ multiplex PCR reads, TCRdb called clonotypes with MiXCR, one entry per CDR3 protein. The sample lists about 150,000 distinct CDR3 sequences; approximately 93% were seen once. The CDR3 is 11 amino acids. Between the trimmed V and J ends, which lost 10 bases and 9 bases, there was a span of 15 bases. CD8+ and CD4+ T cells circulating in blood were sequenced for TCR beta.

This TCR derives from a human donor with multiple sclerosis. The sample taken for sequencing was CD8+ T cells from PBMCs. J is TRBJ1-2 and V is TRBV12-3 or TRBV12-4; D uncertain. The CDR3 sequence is CATMGGFRYTF. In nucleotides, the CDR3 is TGTGCCACTATGGGTGGGTTCCGCTACACCTTC.